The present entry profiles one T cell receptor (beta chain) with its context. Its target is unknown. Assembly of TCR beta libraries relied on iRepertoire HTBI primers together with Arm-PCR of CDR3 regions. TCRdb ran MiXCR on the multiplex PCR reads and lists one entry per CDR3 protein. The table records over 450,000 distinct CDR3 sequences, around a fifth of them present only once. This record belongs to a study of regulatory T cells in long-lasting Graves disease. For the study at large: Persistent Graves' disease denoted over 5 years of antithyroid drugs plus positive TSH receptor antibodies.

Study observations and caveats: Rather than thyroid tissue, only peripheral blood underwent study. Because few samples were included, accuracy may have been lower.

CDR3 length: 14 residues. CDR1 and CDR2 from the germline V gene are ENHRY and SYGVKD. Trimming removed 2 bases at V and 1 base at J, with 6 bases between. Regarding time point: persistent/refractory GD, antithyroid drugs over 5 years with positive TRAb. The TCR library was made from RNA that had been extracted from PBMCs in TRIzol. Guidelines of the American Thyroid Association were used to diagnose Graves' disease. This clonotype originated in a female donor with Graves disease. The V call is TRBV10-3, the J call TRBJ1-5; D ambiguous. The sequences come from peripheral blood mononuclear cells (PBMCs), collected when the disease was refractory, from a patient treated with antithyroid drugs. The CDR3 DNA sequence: TGTGCCATCAGTGAGATGGGGAGCAATCAGCCCCAGCATTTT. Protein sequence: CAISEMGSNQPQHF.